Each of the 11 T cell receptor beta chains below was sequenced from the same sample in a study of high-grade serous ovarian cancer treatment subgroups. The method was immunoSEQ multiplex PCR; TCRdb's version includes in-frame clones alone and lacks a portion of them. The repertoire has 11,000 or so clones, about four fifths of them found once; the top ten carry under 8%. Tumor samples were taken before definitive surgery or chemotherapy. Sequencing input: tumor tissue. The source of these receptors is a human donor with high-grade serous ovarian cancer.

The chain couples TRBV19 to TRBJ1-4, with D possibly TRBD1 on 6 matching bases. V lost 4 bases to trimming and J lost 5 bases, with 11 bases between them. CDR1 is LNHDA and CDR2 is SQIVND in the germline V gene (reference sequence). The CDR3 has 14 amino acids. CDR3 region: CASSTTTGNEKLFF. The CDR3 region has the DNA TGTGCCAGTAGTACCACGACAGGCAATGAAAAACTGTTTTTT.

This clone was seen a single time. V and J are TRBV19 and TRBJ1-1; D possibly corresponds to TRBD1 (5 bases). V shed 6 bases and J shed 1 base, with 15 bases lying between them. Per the germline V gene, CDR1 is LNHDA and CDR2 is SQIVND (reference sequence). The CDR3 spans 15 residues. This CDR3 reads CASRTQGPRNTEAFF. The CDR3 region has the DNA TGTGCCAGTAGAACCCAGGGACCGAGGAACACTGAAGCTTTCTTT.

The V gene is TRBV6-5, the J gene TRBJ2-1; 8 bases are shared with TRBD1. Germline V CDR1 and CDR2: MNHEY, SVGAGI. The CDR3 is made up of 16 amino acids. Trimming removed 2 bases from V and 7 bases from J; junction bases left unmatched: 10. CDR3 in DNA: TGTGCCAGCAGTTACGAGGCAGGGGGCGCACAAAATGAGCAGTTCTTC. It translates to CASSYEAGGAQNEQFF.

V gene TRBV28 combines with J gene TRBJ1-2; TRBD1 matches 8 bases. Germline assignment: CDR1 MDHEN and CDR2 SYDVKM. J was trimmed by 3 bases and V by 1 base; bases with no gene match: 7. The CDR3 has 16 amino acids. CDR3 sequence: CASSLSSLGQDYGYTF. The CDR3 nucleotides are TGTGCCAGCAGTTTATCGTCTCTGGGACAGGACTATGGCTACACCTTC.

V and J are TRBV5-5 and TRBJ2-3, with a weak D call TRBD1 (6 bases). CDR1 SGHKS and CDR2 YYEKEE come from the germline V gene (reference sequence). The CDR3 runs to 14 residues. The V end was cut by 7 bases, the J end by 2 bases, with 14 bases between. In DNA, the CDR3 is TGTGCCAGCCCGGGACACCGGGACACAGATACGCAGTATTTT. Translating gives CASPGHRDTDTQYF. Full variable domain (outside the CDR3, taken from reference TRBV5-5 and TRBJ2-3): DAGVTQSPTHLIKTRGQQVTLRCSPISGHKSVSWYQQVLGQGPQFIFQYYEKEERGRGNFPDRFSARQFPNYSSELNVNALLLGDSALYLCASPGHRDTDTQYFGPGTRLTVL.

This clone was recorded a few times. The chain links TRBV11-2 to TRBJ2-1; 9 bases are shared with TRBD2. The CDR3 contains 17 residues. Germline assignment: CDR1 SGHAT and CDR2 FQNNGV. V trimming: 1 base; J trimming: 6 bases; junction bases outside the gene matches: 10. CDR3 sequence: CASSLAPASGDGNEQFF. As DNA, the CDR3 is TGTGCCAGCAGCTTAGCGCCCGCTAGCGGGGATGGCAATGAGCAGTTCTTC. The full variable domain, completed using reference TRBV11-2 and TRBJ2-1, is EAGVAQSPRYKIIEKRQSVAFWCNPISGHATLYWYQQILGQGPKLLIQFQNNGVVDDSQLPKDRFSAERLKGVDSTLKIQPAKLEDSAVYLCASSLAPASGDGNEQFFGPGTRLTVL.

The gene calls are TRBV7-9 and TRBJ2-1, with 8 bases that match TRBD1. V shed 1 base and J 2 bases; nucleotides not matched to a gene: 4. This CDR3 is built from 16 residues. CDR1 is SEHNR and CDR2 is FQNEAQ in the germline V gene (reference sequence). CDR3: CASSLGTGSPYNEQFF. The CDR3 bases are TGTGCCAGCAGCTTAGGGACAGGGTCCCCCTACAATGAGCAGTTCTTC. The full variable domain, rest sourced from reference TRBV7-9 and TRBJ2-1, is DTGVSQNPRHKITKRGQNVTFRCDPISEHNRLYWYRQTLGQGPEFLTYFQNEAQLEKSRLLSDRFSAERPKGSFSTLEIQRTEQGDSAMYLCASSLGTGSPYNEQFFGPGTRLTVL.

The chain employs TRBV5-5 and TRBJ2-1; tentative D call: TRBD1 (5 bases). Germline CDR1 reads SGHKS; CDR2 reads YYEKEE (reference sequence). CDR3 length: 16 amino acids. V gave up 0 bases and J gave up 12 bases, with 22 bases separating them. Written as DNA, the CDR3 is TGTGCCAGCAGCTTGGCGGGCAGGGTCAGCCTGGAAGCGCAGTTCTTC. Amino acids: CASSLAGRVSLEAQFF.

The V gene is TRBV19, the J gene TRBJ2-7; D gene uncertain. The CDR3 is made up of 13 amino acids. The V gene's germline CDR1 is LNHDA and CDR2 SQIVND (reference sequence). The germline V and J ends were trimmed by 2 bases and 5 bases, with 10 bases remaining between them. The DNA for the CDR3 is TGTGCCAGTAGTATAAACAATTTGAACGAGCAGTACTTC. Translation gives CASSINNLNEQYF.

The chain has TRBV28 and TRBJ2-2; D not resolved. Germline CDR1 reads MDHEN; CDR2 reads SYDVKM. The CDR3 is made up of 17 amino acids. V was clipped by 8 bases and J by 3 bases, with 22 bases between them. CDR3 coding DNA: TGTGCCAGCTCGTCCCCGGCCGCTCGGATTGACACCGGGGAGCTGTTTTTT. It yields the protein CASSSPAARIDTGELFF.

The V and J genes are TRBV11-2 and TRBJ2-1; TRBD1 or TRBD2 may be the D gene (6 bases each). Germline V lookup: CDR1 SGHAT, CDR2 FQNNGV. With 0 bases removed from V and 14 bases from J, the gap between germline ends came to 17 bases. The CDR3 runs to 14 residues. This CDR3 reads CASSLDQRLGGKFF. CDR3 in DNA: TGTGCCAGCAGCTTAGACCAGCGACTAGGGGGTAAGTTCTTC.